This entry describes one T cell receptor beta chain. These data come from a study of blood T cells in healthy people across ages. Per the germline V gene, CDR1 is DFQATT and CDR2 is SNEGSKA (reference sequence). V shed 1 base and J shed 11 bases, with 23 bases lying between them. The CDR3 has 15 residues. With a J-beta primer mix and a sample-barcoded 5' primer, a second PCR ran roughly 6 to 11 cycles. Each cDNA molecule carried a tag from a template-switch adaptor that contained 12 random nucleotides. One entry per CDR3 protein results from TCRdb running MiXCR on the 5' RACE reads. The sample records around 1,000,000 distinct CDR3 sequences, 20% to 25% being singletons. These data also featured in a second study, about T cells of mothers and their children. In that study: For the second PCR, the M1S primer put in sample barcodes and 2-4 random nucleotides.

The rearrangement joins TRBV20-1 to TRBJ2-5; D might be TRBD2 (7 bases). Sample: blood. The clonotype comes from a girl aged 2-10 years in good health. Written as DNA, the CDR3 is TGCAGTGCTAGAGGAAGGGGGGGTCCAGGTTGGGAGCAGTACTTC. Amino acid sequence: CSARGRGGPGWEQYF.